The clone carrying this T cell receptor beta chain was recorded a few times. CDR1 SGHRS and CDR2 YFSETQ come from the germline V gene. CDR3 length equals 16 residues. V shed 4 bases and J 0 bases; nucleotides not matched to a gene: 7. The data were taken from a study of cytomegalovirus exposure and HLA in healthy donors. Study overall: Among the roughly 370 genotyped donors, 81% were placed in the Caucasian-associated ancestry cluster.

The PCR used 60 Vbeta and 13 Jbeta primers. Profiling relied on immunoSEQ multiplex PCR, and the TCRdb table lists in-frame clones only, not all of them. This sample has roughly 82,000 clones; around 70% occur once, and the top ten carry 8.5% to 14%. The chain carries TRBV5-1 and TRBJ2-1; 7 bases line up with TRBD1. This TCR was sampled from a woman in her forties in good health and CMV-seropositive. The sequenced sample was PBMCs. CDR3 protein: CASSRGQESSYNEQFF. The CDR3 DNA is TGCGCCAGCAGCAGAGGACAGGAAAGCTCCTACAATGAGCAGTTCTTC.